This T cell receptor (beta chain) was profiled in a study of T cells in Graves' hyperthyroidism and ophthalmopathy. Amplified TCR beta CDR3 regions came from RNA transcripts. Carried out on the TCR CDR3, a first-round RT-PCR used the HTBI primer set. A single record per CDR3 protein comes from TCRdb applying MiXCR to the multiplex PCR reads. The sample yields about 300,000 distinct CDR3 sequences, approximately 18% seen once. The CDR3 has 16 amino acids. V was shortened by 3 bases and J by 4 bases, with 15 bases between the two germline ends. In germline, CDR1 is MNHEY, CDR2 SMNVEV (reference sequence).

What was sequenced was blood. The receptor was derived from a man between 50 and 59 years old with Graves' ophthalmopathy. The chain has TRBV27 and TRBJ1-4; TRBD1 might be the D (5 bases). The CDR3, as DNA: TGTGCCAGCAGTTTCTCGTCTCTGGGGCGTAATGAAAAACTGTTTTTT. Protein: CASSFSSLGRNEKLFF.